A single sample gave rise to the 14 T cell receptor beta chains below, sequenced in a study of T cell repertoires in cytomegalovirus infection. These receptors have no known antigen. TCRdb redid the calling of the reads with MiXCR, one entry per CDR3 protein. The sample holds about 890,000 distinct CDR3 sequences, around 29% seen once. This specimen consisted of cultured CD8+ T cells from PBMCs, obtained from culture after CMV antigen stimulation. These receptors all come from a human donor in good health (CMV status not recorded). Some clones in this sample may be carry-over from other donors' samples.

V usage is TRBV5-1 and J usage is TRBJ2-1; D might be TRBD2 (6 bases). This CDR3 has 15 amino acids. Germline V gene sequence: CDR1 SGHRS, CDR2 YFSETQ. Deletions cut 5 bases from V and 4 bases from J, with 16 bases between. Here the CDR3 DNA reads TGCGCCAGCAGTTCCGGGACTGCACCTTACAATGAGCAGTTCTTC. The encoded protein is CASSSGTAPYNEQFF.

This clonotype was counted only a few times. The CDR3 nucleotides read TGTGCCAGCAGCGGTGGACAGGGGAGAGGGACCCAGTACTTC. Translated, it gives CASSGGQGRGTQYF. This chain uses TRBV7-6 with TRBJ2-5; 9 nucleotides agree with TRBD1. V lost 5 bases, J lost 7 bases, and 8 bases stayed unmatched. This CDR3 spans 14 amino acids. From germline, CDR1 is SGHVS and CDR2 FNYEAQ.

This clonotype came up many times. The rearrangement joins TRBV7-6 to TRBJ2-1; D is uncertain. CDR3 length: 15 amino acids. CDR1 is SGHVS and CDR2 is FNYEAQ in the germline V gene. Trimming pared 3 bases from V and 0 bases from J, leaving 9 bases between. Written as DNA, the CDR3 is TGTGCCAGCAGCTTCTGGGAAAGCTCCTACAATGAGCAGTTCTTC. This encodes CASSFWESSYNEQFF.

There are a few counts of this clonotype. The chain couples TRBV6-6 to TRBJ2-3; D gene uncertain. The CDR3 loop spans 11 amino acids. Trimming pared 8 bases from V and 6 bases from J, leaving 9 bases between. CDR1 MNHNY and CDR2 SVGAGI come from the germline V gene (reference sequence). CDR3 sequence (DNA): TGTGCCAGCCTCGGGCCGGATACGCAGTATTTT. As protein: CASLGPDTQYF.

This clonotype was observed a handful of times. The chain uses TRBV2 and TRBJ2-1, with 8 positions matching TRBD2. The germline V gene encodes CDR1 SNHLY and CDR2 FYNNEI. V dropped 3 bases and J dropped 7; count of bases not matched to a gene: 5. There are 14 residues in the CDR3. The CDR3 loop is CASSDQRGKNEQFF. CDR3 in DNA: TGTGCCAGCAGTGACCAGCGGGGGAAGAATGAGCAGTTCTTC.

This clonotype was counted at least ten times. The V call is TRBV7-2, the J call TRBJ2-5; 8 bases line up with TRBD2. Germline CDR1 is SGHTA and CDR2 is FQGNSA. The CDR3 is made up of 16 amino acids. V was clipped by 4 bases and J by 2 bases; unmatched bases: 9. The CDR3 nucleotides are TGTGCCAGCAGCTCTGGGGAGCGGGGGCGACAAGAGACCCAGTACTTC. Protein product: CASSSGERGRQETQYF. Based on the CDR3 plus reference TRBV7-2 and TRBJ2-5, the full variable domain is GAGVSQSPSNKVTEKGKDVELRCDPISGHTALYWYRQSLGQGLEFLIYFQGNSAPDKSGLPSDRFSAERTGGSVSTLTIQRTQQEDSAVYLCASSSGERGRQETQYFGPGTRLLVL.

This clonotype is a singleton in its sample. V and J are TRBV6-8 and TRBJ1-6, with D unresolved. The CDR3 is 15 residues long. V was trimmed by 2 bases and J by 4 bases, leaving 9 bases between them. Germline values: CDR1 MNHGY, CDR2 SAAAGT. The CDR3: CASSYEVGYNSPLHF. The CDR3 DNA follows: TGTGCCAGCAGTTACGAGGTGGGGTATAATTCACCCCTCCACTTT.

The chain joins TRBV6-5 to TRBJ1-2; 9 bases align to TRBD1. Germline V gene data show CDR1 as MNHEY and CDR2 as SVGAGI. This CDR3 spans 15 amino acids. With 5 bases clipped from V and 4 bases from J, the junction kept 8 bases outside the gene matches. The CDR3: CASSHAVTGGYGYTF. The CDR3, as DNA: TGTGCCAGCAGTCACGCCGTGACAGGGGGCTATGGCTACACCTTC.

This clonotype was counted a few times. The J gene is TRBJ1-1, the V gene TRBV2; D might be TRBD1 (6 bases). Germline V gene sequence: CDR1 SNHLY, CDR2 FYNNEI. Trimming shortened V by 7 bases and J by 1 base, and 16 bases separated the two germline ends. The CDR3 is 15 residues long. CDR3 nucleotide sequence: TGTGCCAGCAACAGGGAACCTGAGGGGAACACTGAAGCTTTCTTT. Encoded protein: CASNREPEGNTEAFF.

The chain combines TRBV6-4 with TRBJ2-2; TRBD1 matches 7 bases. CDR3 length: 15 amino acids. The J segment lost 2 bases and the V segment lost 9 bases, leaving 9 bases of the junction unmatched. Germline CDR1 reads MRHNA; CDR2 reads SNTAGT. The CDR3 loop is CASSHRGLNTGELFF. CDR3 coding DNA: TGTGCCAGTAGTCATAGGGGGCTTAACACCGGGGAGCTGTTTTTT.

The V gene is TRBV13, the J gene TRBJ2-7; 10 nucleotides align to TRBD2. Germline CDR1 PRHDT, CDR2 FYEKMQ (reference sequence). This CDR3 has 14 residues. With 6 bases clipped from V and 2 bases from J, the junction kept 4 bases outside the gene matches. The CDR3 loop is CASRTGLAAYEQYV. In DNA, the CDR3 is TGTGCCAGCAGGACCGGACTAGCGGCCTACGAGCAGTACGTC.

V usage is TRBV28 and J usage is TRBJ1-4; D may be TRBD1 (6 bases). The V and J ends lost 11 bases and 0 bases respectively, with 25 bases between them. Germline assignment: CDR1 MDHEN and CDR2 SYDVKM. The length of the CDR3 is 18 residues. The CDR3 DNA follows: TGTGCCGCCTCAGGGCTGGACAGAAGATTTGCAACTAATGAAAAACTGTTTTTT. This gives the protein CAASGLDRRFATNEKLFF.

The rearrangement joins TRBV28 to TRBJ2-1; 10 bases are shared with TRBD1. Germline V gene lookup returns CDR1 MDHEN and CDR2 SYDVKM. The CDR3 sequence is 17 residues long. Trimming removed 4 bases from V and 8 bases from J; junction bases left unmatched: 14. The CDR3 DNA reads TGTGCCAGCAGTTCCGGGACAGGGGTCCCCCTGAGCTATGAGCAGTTCTTC. Its translation is CASSSGTGVPLSYEQFF.

This clonotype was observed many times. The V call is TRBV7-9, the J call TRBJ2-2; D perhaps matches TRBD1 (5 bases). Trimming cost V 5 bases and J 5 bases, with 15 bases left between them. This CDR3 is built from 15 residues. Germline V gene sequence: CDR1 SEHNR, CDR2 FQNEAQ (reference sequence). The CDR3 protein is CASSPAVGRTGELFF. The CDR3 region has the DNA TGTGCCAGCAGCCCCGCAGTGGGGCGAACCGGGGAGCTGTTTTTT.